This T cell receptor beta chain was identified in a study of CD8 T cells in ankylosing spondylitis (dated by TCRdb to 2017 to 2019). For context, the study as a whole: The study profiled T cell receptor beta repertoires in healthy donors and ankylosing spondylitis patients to find disease-linked TCR variants. The whole study cohort included some 100 healthy donors and 25 ankylosing spondylitis patients. Peripheral blood was sampled, and synovial fluid was additionally collected from ankylosing spondylitis patients.

What the research found in general, with its limitations: Some motif variants were previously reported in synovial fluid and blood of reactive arthritis patients, suggesting common disease-initiation mechanisms. A TCR beta motif made up of several highly homologous amino acid variants appeared to be characteristic of blood from ankylosing spondylitis patients. According to the report, matched synovial fluid samples from ankylosing spondylitis patients were significantly enriched for the disease-linked clones. The disease-linked clones had a CD8+ phenotype and were found at relatively low frequencies in peripheral blood.

V is cut back by 3 bases and J by 5 bases, with 6 bases in the junction unmatched. The CDR3 has 14 amino acids, counting the end cysteine and phenylalanine. Only the CDR3 part of the read is kept: 42 bases, read in frame from the first base. This clonotype was detected ten times or more. This clone's antigen is unknown. Base qualities are not at hand, and no much larger clone is one base apart. Instrument used: Illumina HiSeq 2500. Quantitative 5'-RACE with molecular barcodes was used to prepare TCR beta libraries. The study's processing was this. To identify disease-linked TCR variants, a new computational method was used, one built on a probabilistic model of VDJ rearrangement. The public sequencing data were trimmed at Q25 with fastp and processed into clonotypes with MiXCR by TCRdb, which kept only in-frame beta chains. Each entry is one CDR3 protein sequence, shown with its most common DNA and genes. None of the V and J calls come from the authors' own analysis; TCRdb made them. A total of under 850,000 distinct CDR3 sequences appear in this sample, 19% of them only once. Of the sample, 15% to 20% falls within the top ten clones.

The rearranged chain carries TRBV12-3 or TRBV12-4 and TRBJ1-2, with 7 middle bases fitting TRBD1. The receptor's source is a male donor with ankylosing spondylitis. Material for sequencing was blood, either unsorted or a sorted T cell fraction (not recorded which). The sequenced DNA is TGTGCCAGCAGTTTCGAGGGGGCGGATTATGGCTACACCTTC. Its amino acids are CASSFEGADYGYTF.